This T cell receptor beta chain came from a study of cytomegalovirus exposure and HLA in healthy donors (dated by TCRdb to the late 2010s). In the study overall: An earlier analysis of 587 of the donors reported 250 to 300 Gb of sequence data and 95 million to 120 million unique TCR beta sequences obtained from around 170 million T cells. A later analysis re-examined previously published TCR beta repertoires from just over 650 donors and added high-resolution HLA genotyping to investigate patterns of TCR occurrence. To predict cytomegalovirus infection status, the study brought together high-throughput TCR immunosequencing, statistical association of individual TCRs with disease status, and machine learning. Roughly 5 DR-DQ haplotypes were handled as single units for association and clustering, since linkage in the cohort was strong. Roughly 300 gigabases of sequencing data and approximately 93 million unique TCR sequences were included in an early release covering roughly 700 HLA-typed donors. Donor age, sex, ethnicity and CMV serostatus were compiled alongside the repertoire data. Every repertoire in the discovery cohort had been generated on one and the same sequencing platform. The aim of the study was to test whether cataloging public T cell receptors could identify signatures of past pathogen exposure. The number of typed donors differed by locus: roughly 629-640 for A, B, C, DRB1 and DQB1; approximately 520 for DQA1; some 610 for DPA1; and about 450 for DPB1. The study profiled the T cell repertoires of more than 500 subjects by immunosequencing and related them to cytomegalovirus serostatus. Genome-wide SNP genotypes for about 60% of the roughly 670 donors were used in a later genetic analysis, which treated that subset as a discovery cohort. Among the roughly 400 genotyped donors, around 79% belonged to the genetic ancestry cluster associated with self-reported Caucasian donors. A separate validation cohort of roughly 130 different subjects was used in addition to the roughly 640-subject first cohort. Among 300 to 450 genotyped donors of the cohort, an average of about 240,000 unique TCR beta nucleotide sequences were sequenced per donor, roughly 20% of them non-productive. Class I and class II HLA loci were covered by the typing at four-digit resolution. The later analysis used no new phenotypic data to find candidate immune exposures, relying instead on TCR beta sequences and their occurrence across donors. An earlier analysis of several hundred of the donors applied high-throughput TCR beta sequencing to assess whether each TCR beta V gene segment acted as functional or pseudogenic.

Points the paper makes about the study in general: A group of highly shared sequence variants was considered likely to be a technical artifact of the sequencing pipeline. Correlated functional status among segregating V segments might be attributable to linkage disequilibrium, but an unknown experimental factor could not be ruled out. The cohort was sequenced for TCR beta chains only, and without alpha or paired-chain data the features that could be detected were limited. Roughly uniform sequencing depth across donors was assumed in presence/absence analyses, although this assumption may not hold. According to a later analysis, parvovirus B19, influenza, CMV and Epstein-Barr virus appeared linked to several top co-occurrence clusters. The classifier was reported to diagnose cytomegalovirus status with high specificity and sensitivity in both the original cohort and the validation cohort. In an earlier analysis of around 500 of the donors, most TCR beta V segments appeared in productive rearrangements about 90% or about 30% of the time, broadly matching IMGT annotations. Because some donors lacked HLA typing at each locus, the association tests relied only on the typed subset. Compared with the approximately 720-donor mean, donors in an Asian-associated ancestry cluster had fewer N-insertions in productive TCRs, according to a later genetic analysis. The earlier analysis of 587 of the donors excluded over 15 rarely observed V segments, including chromosome 9 orphons, because counts were too low. While some public TCRs were present in many individuals, most TCR sequences turned up only very rarely across donors. For the cohort, immune exposure information was limited to CMV serostatus. The study gave a list of 150 to 200 TCR beta chains associated with cytomegalovirus. Some IMGT-functional V segments, including TRBV6-2 and TRBV6-3, could not be told apart with the 87-base-pair reads, so those segments were excluded. An association between a missense DCLRE1C variant and V-gene and J-gene trimming of TCR beta chains was found in a later genetic analysis and replicated in an independent cohort. In a later analysis, HLA-associated TCR beta chains showed more clonal expansion and lower generation probabilities than non-associated chains that were equally common. The authors suggested that the approach could potentially be generalized to other disease states and immunological phenotypes. A further reported finding was that TCR beta sequences accurately predicted the HLA-A and HLA-B alleles for most subjects in the first cohort. Strong co-occurrence of HLA alleles, especially DR and DQ, made assigning TCR associations to individual alleles difficult. According to a later analysis, TCR association rates differed among HLA loci, with DRB1 alleles showing the most associated TCRs and HLA-C alleles showing the fewest. According to a later analysis, most CMV-associated TCR beta chains appeared to be HLA-restricted, and the HLA associations seemed to be driven largely by CMV exposure. A later analysis associated 16,951 TCR beta sequences with specific HLA alleles at a false discovery rate of 0.05. In vitro tests confirmed that a few of the cytomegalovirus-associated TCR beta chains recognize cytomegalovirus antigens.

Concerning this clone: Its antigen specificity is not known. No base quality information exists; no much larger clone differs at one position.

CDR1 SGHTA and CDR2 FQGNSA were looked up in the germline V gene. The CDR3 goes from the cysteine to the phenylalanine over 13 residues. Kept here is only the CDR3 DNA, which spans 39 bases and is read in frame from base 1. V loses 0 bases of germline sequence and J loses 14 bases, and the interval between the two ends is 13 bases. In total, roughly 710 healthy bone marrow donors made up the cohort. At the time of sampling, every cohort member was nominally healthy, though immune exposures that went unrecorded were likely present. CMV serostatus was positive for about 290 and negative for about half of the 666 cohort members, and was not recorded for this donor. Every donor gave a peripheral blood sample, and the peripheral blood mononuclear cells from that sample were used for TCR beta sequencing. The Qiagen DNeasy Blood Extraction Kit was used to extract genomic DNA from the blood cell samples.

Library generation was performed with the immunoSEQ multiplex PCR assay. For the multiplex PCR, a mixture combining 60 forward primers for TCR Vbeta segments and 13 reverse primers for TCR Jbeta segments was used. The CDR3 region of rearranged TCR beta genes was amplified from genomic DNA by a multiplex PCR assay. Amplified TCR beta libraries were sequenced as 87-base-pair reads on the Illumina HiSeq System. The paper's data handling went like this. In a later analysis, some 80 million unique TCR beta chains were counted across the 650 to 700 repertoires, and roughly 11 million of these chains were shared by at least two donors. Raw reads were error-corrected and collapsed into unique sequences by a nearest-neighbor algorithm in which closely related sequences were merged to remove PCR and sequencing errors. CDR3 sequences were aligned to IMGT reference sequences to assign V, D and J gene segments. For a sequence to be retained, a match of at least six nucleotides to both a V gene segment and a J gene segment was required. Rearrangements were called productive when the CDR3 lacked stop codons and stayed in frame with V and J; all others were non-productive. CDR3 was defined by IMGT convention, running from the second conserved V-encoded cysteine to the conserved J-encoded phenylalanine. Sequences without an unambiguous match to a single V gene segment were excluded from the earlier analysis of about 600 of the donors. An earlier analysis of fewer than 650 of the donors classified V segments as functional when productive rearrangements were above 56.7% and as segregating when the standard deviation between donors was above 5%. A statistical classification framework was built to diagnose cytomegalovirus status from the catalog of TCR beta chain sequences. In a later analysis, V and J genes were assigned by comparing TCR nucleotide sequences against IMGT/GENE-DB human TR gene sequences. In a later analysis, CDR3 sequences and most-parsimonious VDJ recombination scenarios were assigned using the TCRdist pipeline. A later analysis defined each TCR beta chain by its CDR3 amino acid sequence plus V-gene family, and excluded reads lacking a unique V-gene family. As a way to deal with suspected cross-contamination and a sequencing artifact, a later analysis dropped approximately 590 nucleotide sequences that were highly shared and had low generation probability. A later analysis calculated a clonal expansion index for each public chain from normalized within-repertoire ranks of inferred template counts. In a later analysis, generation probabilities were computed using a VDJ recombination model fitted to out-of-frame rearrangements, and the results were checked against IGoR. A later analysis scored TCR-TCR, TCR-HLA and TCR-CMV co-occurrence with hypergeometric tests, applying a repertoire-size bias correction to TCR pairs. False discovery rates were estimated in a later analysis by permuting HLA or CMV assignments 20 times. A later analysis grouped co-occurring TCRs with DBSCAN, adding TCRdist sequence similarity when clustering within HLA-allele-positive subsets. Co-occurrence clustering excluded repertoires with fewer than 30,000 or more than 120,000 public chains, plus five with anomalous nucleotide sharing. TCRdb retrieved this table from immuneACCESS and kept in-frame rearrangements only. Not all clones are present; in checked studies, unresolved V genes account for under half, and no reason is known for the remainder. V and J calls plus clone size are reproduced from that table; the DNA served to infer D and trimming. Across this sample there are around 91,000 clones, with roughly 60% seen only once. Around 2.5% of the sample is taken by the ten largest.

Source material: PBMCs. The receptor's source is a human donor in good health. In this chain, TRBV7-2 is recombined with TRBJ1-4; the D gene assignment is ambiguous. The CDR3 reads as follows: CASSLAGRDELFF. The sequence in DNA is TGTGCCAGCAGCTTAGCGGGGAGGGATGAGCTGTTTTTT. With all but the CDR3 taken from the reference TRBV7-2 and TRBJ1-4 genes, the full variable domain is: GAGVSQSPSNKVTEKGKDVELRCDPISGHTALYWYRQSLGQGLEFLIYFQGNSAPDKSGLPSDRFSAERTGGSVSTLTIQRTQQEDSAVYLCASSLAGRDELFFGSGTQLSVL.